The source of this TCR beta chain is a study of blood T cell repertoires in COVID-19. The CDR3 has 13 amino acids. Germline values: CDR1 SSHAT, CDR2 FNYEAQ (reference sequence). The V end was cut by 0 bases, the J end by 6 bases, with 7 bases between. As handled by the study authors: For nucleated cells, counts were estimated from reference gene primer amplification. Using immunoSEQ multiplex PCR, the repertoire was profiled, and TCRdb retains in-frame clones only, with some absent. D and trimming come from the DNA, and the V and J calls and clone size come from that table. The sample records 50,000 to 60,000 clones, 70% to 90% being singletons.

V gene TRBV7-7 combines with J gene TRBJ2-3, with D perhaps TRBD1 (6 bases). Sequences were obtained from peripheral blood. The receptor was derived from a human donor in a cohort sampled during active COVID-19. Written as DNA, the CDR3 is TGTGCCAGCAGCTTAGCGCAGGGGGATACGCAGTATTTT. This translates into CASSLAQGDTQYF.